The 11 T cell receptor beta chains in this list originate from one sample, sequenced in a study of regulatory T cells in long-lasting Graves disease. Arm-PCR with iRepertoire HTBI primers amplified the CDR3 regions for these TCR beta libraries. A single record per CDR3 protein comes from TCRdb applying MiXCR to the multiplex PCR reads. The repertoire holds under 450,000 distinct CDR3 sequences, with 23% as singletons. Time point described: persistent/refractory GD, antithyroid drugs over 5 years with positive TRAb. The TCR library used RNA extracted from PBMCs. The specimen comprised peripheral blood mononuclear cells (PBMCs), sampled when the disease was refractory, from a patient treated with antithyroid drugs. All receptors come from a female donor with Graves disease.

Only a few counts were recorded for this clonotype. The junction differs from germline at one of its ends, possibly a read error. The chain uses TRBV2 and TRBJ2-2; weak D call: TRBD2 (6 bases). Germline V gene data show CDR1 as SNHLY and CDR2 as FYNNEI. This CDR3 has 15 amino acids. The CDR3 coding sequence is TGTGCCAGCAGTGTTGAACGGACTAACACCGGGGAGCTGCTTTTT. Its protein is CASSVERTNTGELLF.

The chain couples TRBV28 to TRBJ1-1; D is perhaps TRBD1 (5 bases). V dropped 6 bases and J dropped 8 bases, with 25 bases sitting between them. Germline values: CDR1 MDHEN, CDR2 SYDVKM. This CDR3 contains 16 residues. The CDR3 here is CASSVASTGAPLEAFF. The CDR3 region has the DNA TGTGCCAGCAGCGTAGCCTCCACCGGGGCCCCACTGGAAGCTTTCTTT.

At least ten counts were recorded for this clonotype. For the CDR3, the DNA is TGTGCCAGCAGTTTAGCCAGCACAGGGTTCGGCTACACCTTC. This encodes CASSLASTGFGYTF. The chain combines TRBV12-3 or TRBV12-4 with TRBJ1-2; perhaps TRBD1 as D (6 bases). The length of the CDR3 is 14 residues. Trimming shortened V by 0 bases and J by 8 bases, and 13 bases separated the two germline ends.

This clonotype was counted at least ten times. This chain uses TRBV2 with TRBJ2-5; D gene uncertain. Germline V gives CDR1 SNHLY, CDR2 FYNNEI. The CDR3 loop spans 14 amino acids. V was pared by 3 bases and J by 4 bases, with 12 bases between. CDR3 nucleotides: TGTGCCAGCAGTGATGGATCTAAGGGAGAGACCCAGTACTTC. Its protein product is CASSDGSKGETQYF.

This clonotype was counted only a few times. The V call is TRBV5-1, the J call TRBJ2-5; 10 bases line up with TRBD2. Losses at the gene ends were 2 bases for V and 5 bases for J; bases not matched to a gene: 3. The CDR3 extends over 14 amino acids. In germline, CDR1 is SGHRS, CDR2 YFSETQ. The CDR3 region is CASSLRTSGETQYF. The CDR3 DNA sequence: TGCGCCAGCAGCTTAAGGACTAGCGGCGAGACCCAGTACTTC.

The chain carries TRBV28 and TRBJ1-5; D is unclear. Trimming cost V 2 bases and J 2 bases, with 10 bases left between them. The CDR3 has 15 residues. Germline lookup yields CDR1 MDHEN and CDR2 SYDVKM. The CDR3: CASSLGGRRNQPQHF. CDR3 nucleotides: TGTGCCAGCAGTTTAGGTGGACGCCGCAATCAGCCCCAGCATTTT.

The chain carries TRBV12-5 and TRBJ2-2; perhaps TRBD1 as D (5 bases). Germline V gene data show CDR1 as LGHNT and CDR2 as FRNRAP. V lost 5 bases to trimming and J lost 1 base, with 8 bases between them. The CDR3 is made up of 14 amino acids. CDR3 in amino acids: CASGPTGNTGELFF. The CDR3, as DNA: TGTGCTAGTGGTCCAACAGGGAACACCGGGGAGCTGTTTTTT. The full variable domain, its missing parts supplied by reference TRBV12-5 and TRBJ2-2, is DARVTQTPRHKVTEMGQEVTMRCQPILGHNTVFWYRQTMMQGLELLAYFRNRAPLDDSGMPKDRFSAEMPDATLATLKIQPSEPRDSAVYFCASGPTGNTGELFFGEGSRLTVL.

This clonotype was observed many times. The CDR3 loop is CAWSVGLLDSIQYF. CDR3 nucleotides: TGTGCCTGGAGTGTTGGGCTACTAGATTCCATTCAGTACTTC. V usage is TRBV30 and J usage is TRBJ2-4; possible D gene TRBD2, 5 bases. Deletions cut 0 bases from V and 9 bases from J, with 15 bases between. This CDR3 has 14 residues. CDR1 is GTSNPN, CDR2 SVGIG, per germline (reference sequence). Supplemented by reference TRBV30 and TRBJ2-4, the full variable domain reads SQTIHQWPATLVQPVGSPLSLECTVEGTSNPNLYWYRQAAGRGLQLLFYSVGIGQISSEVPQNLSASRPQDRQFILSSKKLLLSDSGFYLCAWSVGLLDSIQYFGAGTRLSVL.

This chain uses TRBV6-2 or TRBV6-3 with TRBJ2-7, with 9 bases lining up with TRBD1. Unmatched junction bases numbered 11, after V lost 6 bases and J lost 2 bases. The germline CDR1 and CDR2 sequences are MNHEY and SVGEGT. The CDR3 spans 16 residues. The CDR3 loop is CASRRGPGQGTYEQYF. CDR3 nucleotides: TGTGCCAGCAGGCGGGGACCGGGACAGGGAACCTACGAGCAGTACTTC.

This clonotype appeared a few times. The chain combines TRBV3-1 with TRBJ1-2; no clear D. Trimming removed 0 bases at V and 8 bases at J, with 10 bases between. This CDR3 has 13 residues. The germline gives CDR1 LGHDT, CDR2 YNNKEL (reference sequence). CDR3 sequence (DNA): TGTGCCAGCAGCCAAGATCCGGGCGGGGGCTACACCTTC. It yields the protein CASSQDPGGGYTF. The variable domain in full, completed from reference TRBV3-1 and TRBJ1-2, reads DTAVSQTPKYLVTQMGNDKSIKCEQNLGHDTMYWYKQDSKKFLKIMFSYNNKELIINETVPNRFSPKSPDKAHLNLHINSLELGDSAVYFCASSQDPGGGYTFGSGTRLTVV.

The chain recombines TRBV24-1 with TRBJ2-5; 8 nucleotides align to TRBD2. V dropped 6 bases and J dropped 9; count of bases not matched to a gene: 14. The CDR3 runs to 15 residues. Germline CDR1 and CDR2: KGHDR and SFDVKD. CDR3 nucleotides: TGTGCCACCAGTTCAGCGGGAGCCTCTAAGGGGGCCCAGTACTTC. As protein: CATSSAGASKGAQYF.